These T cell receptor beta chains were read from a single sample in a study of blood T cell repertoires in COVID-19. Assay: immunoSEQ multiplex PCR; the TCRdb copy retains only in-frame clones and omits some. The table shows 300,000 to 450,000 clones, with more than 85% occurring only once. Sequenced: peripheral blood. All receptors come from a human donor in a cohort sampled during active COVID-19. The CDR3 runs from the conserved cysteine through the conserved F or W. D genes are given only for firm matches. Size values are once, few and many counts, or a class for expanded clones, and some rows have none.

clone_size	j_call	d_call	v_call	cdr3_nt	cdr3_aa
-	TRBJ2-7	-	TRBV12-3/TRBV12-4	TGTGCCAGCAGCCTCCGACAGGAGCAGTACTTC	CASSLRQEQYF
-	TRBJ2-7	TRBD2	TRBV6-5	TGTGCCAGCAGTTACGGACGGGGGGTCGTCCACGAGCAGTACTTC	CASSYGRGVVHEQYF
-	TRBJ2-3	-	TRBV27	TGTGCCAGCAGCTCGGACTACGCAGATACGCAGTATTTT	CASSSDYADTQYF
once	TRBJ2-3	-	TRBV5-4	TGTGCCAGCAGCTTGGAGGCCAGGGAAGGGGATACGCAGTATTTT	CASSLEAREGDTQYF
once	TRBJ2-1	TRBD2	TRBV2	TGTGCCAGCAGTGAATCAAGCGGGAGGGCCGTGAGGAATGAGCAGTTCTTC	CASSESSGRAVRNEQFF
-	TRBJ2-7	-	TRBV20-1	TGCAGTGCTAGTTCCCAGACATCTACTTCCTACGAGCAGTACTTC	CSASSQTSTSYEQYF
-	TRBJ2-7	TRBD1	TRBV3-1/TRBV3-2	TGTGCCAGCGGGGGACAGGGATACGAGCAGTACTTC	CASGGQGYEQYF
-	TRBJ1-2	-	TRBV2	TGTGCCAGCATTCGTTCCGGGGGTAGTAACTATGGCTACACCTTC	CASIRSGGSNYGYTF
many	TRBJ2-3	-	TRBV24-1	TGTGCCACCAGTGACCAGCGGGTATGCACAGATACGCAGTATTTT	CATSDQRVCTDTQYF
-	TRBJ2-6	-	TRBV19	TGTGCCAGTATCGACACCGGGGCCAACGTCCTGACTTTC	CASIDTGANVLTF
once	TRBJ2-3	TRBD2	TRBV3-1/TRBV3-2	TGTGCCAGCGCTCGGACTCCGGGACTAGCGGTAACAGATACGCAGTATTTT	CASARTPGLAVTDTQYF
-	TRBJ1-1	TRBD1	TRBV7-3	TGTGCCAGCAGCAACCCCTGGACAGGGTTTAAGCGGATCACTGAAGCTTTCTTT	CASSNPWTGFKRITEAFF
-	TRBJ1-4	-	TRBV12-3/TRBV12-4	TGTGCCAGCAGTTGGGCGCAGGGGGAAAAACTGTTTTTT	CASSWAQGEKLFF
-	TRBJ2-2	-	TRBV7-3	TGTGCCAGCAGCTTAACGCGGGGAGTGGGCGGGGAGCTGTTTTTT	CASSLTRGVGGELFF
-	TRBJ1-3	TRBD1	TRBV12-3/TRBV12-4	TGTGCCAGCAGGGGGACAGGCAGAAACACCATATATTTT	CASRGTGRNTIYF
many	TRBJ1-3	-	TRBV28	TGTGCCAGCAGTTCAGAGGTCTCTGGAAACACCATATATTTT	CASSSEVSGNTIYF
-	TRBJ2-7	-	TRBV28	TGTGCCAGCAGTTTCTCGACTATCTCCTACGAGCAGTACTTC	CASSFSTISYEQYF
-	TRBJ2-7	-	TRBV2	TGTGCCAGCAGTGGATCCCTCTGGGACACAGGCTTAGAGCAGTACTTC	CASSGSLWDTGLEQYF
-	TRBJ1-5	-	TRBV4-1	TGCGCCAGCAGCCAAGACACCAGGGGTGGCAATCAGCCCCAGCATTTT	CASSQDTRGGNQPQHF
few	TRBJ1-1	-	TRBV9	TGTGCCAGCAGCGTGGCAGACGGGGTCACTGAAGCTTTCTTT	CASSVADGVTEAFF
-	TRBJ2-3	-	TRBV11-2	TGTGCCAGCAGCTTAGCGGCAGGGGCAGATACGCAGTATTTT	CASSLAAGADTQYF
-	TRBJ1-2	TRBD1	TRBV6-5	TGTGCCAGCAGTATACAGGGGAATGGCTACACCTTC	CASSIQGNGYTF
-	TRBJ2-5	-	TRBV28	TGTGCCAGCAGTTTCTCAGGGGGACTCGGGAAGACCCAGTACTTC	CASSFSGGLGKTQYF
-	TRBJ1-5	TRBD1	TRBV30	TGTGCCTGGGGACAGGGGCTTGAACCCCAGCATTTT	CAWGQGLEPQHF
-	TRBJ1-2	-	TRBV18	TGTGCCAGCTCACCCGCCGTCTTATCTGCCCGAGGAAGCTACACCTTC	CASSPAVLSARGSYTF
-	TRBJ1-6	TRBD1	TRBV4-1	TGCGCCAGCAGCCGGAATGCGGACAGGGGGAATTCACCCCTCCACTTT	CASSRNADRGNSPLHF
-	TRBJ2-2	-	TRBV7-2	TGTGCCAGCAGCTTAGTCCCAGGGTCCACCGGGGAGCTGTTTTTT	CASSLVPGSTGELFF
-	TRBJ1-1	TRBD1	TRBV5-1	TGCGCCAGCAGCTCAGGAGGGGGCCTTAACACTGAAGCTTTCTTT	CASSSGGGLNTEAFF
-	TRBJ2-5	TRBD2	TRBV4-1	TGCGCCAGCAGCCACCCAAGAGCCGGGGGGCAAGAGACCCAGTACTTC	CASSHPRAGGQETQYF
-	TRBJ1-1	-	TRBV5-1	TGCGCCAGCAGCTTGGTAACAGGGCGGAACACTGAAGCTTTCTTT	CASSLVTGRNTEAFF
-	TRBJ1-2	-	TRBV7-9	TGTGCCAGCAGCCCATGGACCTTCAAGGAGGGCTATGGCTACACCTTC	CASSPWTFKEGYGYTF
-	TRBJ1-2	-	TRBV15	TGTGCCACCAGCAGAGATCGGGGGGCAGGCTATGGCTACACCTTC	CATSRDRGAGYGYTF
-	TRBJ1-5	-	TRBV7-9	TGTGCCAGCAGCCCGGGTACGCCGGATCAGCCCCAGCATTTT	CASSPGTPDQPQHF